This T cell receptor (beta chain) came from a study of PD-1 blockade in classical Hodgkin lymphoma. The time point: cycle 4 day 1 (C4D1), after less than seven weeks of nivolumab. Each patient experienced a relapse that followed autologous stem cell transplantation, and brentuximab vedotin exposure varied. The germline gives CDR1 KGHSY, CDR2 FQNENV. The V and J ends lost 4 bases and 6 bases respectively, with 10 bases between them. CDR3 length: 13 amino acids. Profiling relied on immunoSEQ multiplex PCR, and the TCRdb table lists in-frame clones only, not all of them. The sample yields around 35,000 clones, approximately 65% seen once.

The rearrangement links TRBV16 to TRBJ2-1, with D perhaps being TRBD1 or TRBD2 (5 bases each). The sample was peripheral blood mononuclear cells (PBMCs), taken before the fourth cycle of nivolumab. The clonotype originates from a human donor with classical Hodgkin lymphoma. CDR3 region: CASSRGFTNEQFF. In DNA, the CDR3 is TGTGCCAGCAGCCGGGGGTTTACCAATGAGCAGTTCTTC. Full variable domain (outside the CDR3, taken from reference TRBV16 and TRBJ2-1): GEEVAQTPKHLVRGEGQKAKLYCAPIKGHSYVFWYQQVLKNEFKFLISFQNENVFDETGMPKERFSAKCLPNSPCSLEIQATKLEDSAVYFCASSRGFTNEQFFGPGTRLTVL.